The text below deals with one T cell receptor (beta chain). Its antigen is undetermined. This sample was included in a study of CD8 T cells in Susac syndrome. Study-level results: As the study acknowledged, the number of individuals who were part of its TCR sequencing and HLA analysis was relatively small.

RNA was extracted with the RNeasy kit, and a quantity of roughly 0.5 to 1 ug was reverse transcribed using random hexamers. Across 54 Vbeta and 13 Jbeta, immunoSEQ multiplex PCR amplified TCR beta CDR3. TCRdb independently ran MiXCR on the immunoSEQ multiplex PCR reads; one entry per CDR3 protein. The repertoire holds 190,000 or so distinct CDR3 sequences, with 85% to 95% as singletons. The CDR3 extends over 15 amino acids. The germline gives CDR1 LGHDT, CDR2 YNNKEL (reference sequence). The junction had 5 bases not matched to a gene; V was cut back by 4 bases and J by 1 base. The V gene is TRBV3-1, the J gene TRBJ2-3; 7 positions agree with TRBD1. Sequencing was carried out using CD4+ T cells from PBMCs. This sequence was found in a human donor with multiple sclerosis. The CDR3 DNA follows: TGTGCCAGCAGCCGCCGGGACAGACGCACAGATACGCAGTATTTT. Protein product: CASSRRDRRTDTQYF.